The T cell receptor (beta chain) described here comes from a study of blood T cell repertoires in COVID-19. Study-wide background: Sources were T cells, B-cell-depleted T cells, or PBMCs; the material itself was cDNA or gDNA.

V lost 0 bases and J 9 bases, leaving 13 bases between the germline ends. There are 15 residues in the CDR3. Germline assignment: CDR1 SGDLS and CDR2 YYNGEE. Each participant's cohort was designated according to participant-reported clinical history. Resolution of symptoms, clearance, or two negative PCRs was present in recovered Cohort 3 donors. Original data processing: Quantification of nucleated cells was approximated via reference gene primer amplification. Assay used: immunoSEQ multiplex PCR; TCRdb lists only in-frame clones, some missing. D and trimming come from the DNA, and the V and J calls and clone size come from that table. The sample records around 200,000 clones, approximately 89% being singletons.

The chain is built from TRBV9 and TRBJ1-6, with D maybe TRBD1 (5 bases). The origin of this receptor is a man in his forties who had recovered from COVID-19. Sequenced input: PBMCs or T cells enriched from blood (not recorded which). CDR3 amino acids: CASSVEGAGGSPLHF. As DNA, the CDR3 is TGTGCCAGCAGCGTAGAAGGGGCCGGCGGTTCACCCCTCCACTTT.